This T cell receptor (beta chain) comes out of a study of blood T cell repertoires in COVID-19. Across the study: Samples representing acute and convalescent COVID-19 were sourced from the United States, Italy and Spain. Nucleic acid was either cDNA or gDNA, and it came from T cells, B-cell-depleted T cells, or PBMCs.

The V gene end was trimmed by 4 bases and the J gene end by 5 bases; junction bases not matched to a gene: 11. The germline CDR1 and CDR2 sequences are SGHNT and YYREEE (reference sequence). The CDR3 contains 15 residues. This clone was counted once. TCRdb keeps only in-frame clones here, not all; method: immunoSEQ multiplex PCR. The repertoire consists of more than 65,000 clones, with around 90% occurring once and the leading ten covering approximately 8%. Sequenced: peripheral blood. This chain connects TRBV5-4 to TRBJ2-5, with 7 positions matching TRBD2. The clonotype originates from a human donor in a cohort sampled during active COVID-19. The CDR3 here is CASSPPGGVRETQYF. The CDR3 DNA reads TGTGCCAGCAGCCCACCGGGAGGAGTAAGGGAGACCCAGTACTTC.